This T cell receptor (beta chain) derives from a study of T cell responses to AZD1222 COVID-19 vaccine. Study-level information: Investigators merged groups given second doses at roughly 4 or roughly 12 weeks. Study results and caveats: In the spike-specific TCR repertoire, nearly half reportedly target unmutated variant regions.

This clone came up a few times. Its matching antigen is unknown. Assay: immunoSEQ multiplex PCR; the TCRdb copy retains only in-frame clones and omits some. Of 95,000 to 100,000 clones listed, approximately 94% are singletons. The V end lost 1 base, the J end lost 7 bases, and 20 bases lay between the germline ends. Germline assignment: CDR1 SGHNT and CDR2 YYREEE (reference sequence). This CDR3 has 17 amino acids. This clonotype was sampled from an adult in good health. The rearrangement links TRBV5-4 to TRBJ1-4, with a weak D call TRBD1 (5 bases). Sequenced material: peripheral blood, taken on day 0 of AZD1222 vaccination. CDR3 DNA sequence: TGTGCCAGCAGCTTGCTCGGGACCCTCACCTTGAGTGAAAAACTGTTTTTT. Protein product: CASSLLGTLTLSEKLFF.